This T cell receptor beta chain was observed in a study of blood T cell repertoires in COVID-19. Study in general: From the United States, Italy and Spain came samples of acute and convalescent COVID-19.

Germline V lookup: CDR1 LGHDT, CDR2 YNNKEL (reference sequence). The J segment lost 11 bases and the V segment lost 4 bases, leaving 10 bases of the junction unmatched. The CDR3 covers 13 residues. Authors' analysis steps: Reference gene primer amplification gave nucleated cell count estimates. Profiling relied on immunoSEQ multiplex PCR, and the TCRdb table lists in-frame clones only, not all of them. The V and J calls and clone size come from that table; D and trimming were worked out from the DNA. The table has 120,000 to 150,000 clones, 70% to 85% seen once; the top ten hold about 7.2%. The genes are TRBV3-1 (or the pseudogene TRBV3-2) and TRBJ2-7, with 8 bases that match TRBD2. The sample consisted of peripheral blood. This sequence was found in a woman in her forties or fifties in a cohort sampled during active or convalescent COVID-19. The CDR3 DNA is TGTGCCAGCAGCCCCAGGACTAGCCTCGGGAAGTACTTC. Translating gives CASSPRTSLGKYF.